These 27 T cell receptor beta chains were sequenced from one sample in a study of T cells after posttransplantation cyclophosphamide. Only in-frame clones appear in the TCRdb table, and some are missing; sequencing was by immunoSEQ multiplex PCR. Listed for the sample are 40,000 to 60,000 clones, none seen a single time. Input material: PBMCs. The receptors were sampled from a man in his forties in good health, CMV-negative, and a related stem cell transplant donor.

This clone was seen ten or more times. The CDR3 DNA reads as TGCGCCAGCAGCCAAGATCCTACAGGGACCTATGGCTACACCTTC. It specifies CASSQDPTGTYGYTF. The chain recombines TRBV4-1 with TRBJ1-2, with a weak D call TRBD1 (6 bases). The V end was cut by 0 bases, the J end by 4 bases, with 12 bases between. Germline V gives CDR1 MGHRA, CDR2 YSYEKL. The length of the CDR3 is 15 residues.

This clone was observed at least ten times. The rearrangement links TRBV27 to TRBJ2-5; 7 bases agree with TRBD2. Trimming removed 1 base from V and 5 bases from J; junction bases left unmatched: 4. This CDR3 has 14 residues. Germline lookup yields CDR1 MNHEY and CDR2 SMNVEV (reference sequence). In nucleotides, the CDR3 is TGTGCCAGCAGTTTATTTATGGGAGGGGAGACCCAGTACTTC. Its translation: CASSLFMGGETQYF.

This clone was picked up many times. The V gene is TRBV27, the J gene TRBJ2-7; 11 bases map to TRBD2. The germline V gene has CDR1 MNHEY and CDR2 SMNVEV (reference sequence). This CDR3 region has 18 residues. V lost 8 bases, J lost 9 bases, and 24 bases stayed unmatched. Here the CDR3 DNA reads TGTGCCAGCCTCTCACGAGGGGAACTAGCGGGAGACAATCGGGGGCAGTACTTC. It specifies CASLSRGELAGDNRGQYF.

The rearrangement uses TRBV7-8 and TRBJ2-4; D might be TRBD1 (5 bases). Trimming took 2 bases from V and 8 from J, leaving 13 bases between them. This CDR3 comprises 14 residues. CDR1 is SGHVS and CDR2 is FQNEAQ in the germline V gene. As DNA, the CDR3 is TGTGCCAGCAGCTTAATGTCCAGGGTTCACATTCAGTACTTC. This encodes CASSLMSRVHIQYF.

This clone showed up many times. Other DNA sequences in the sample encode the same CDR3. The chain joins TRBV4-3 to TRBJ2-2; maybe TRBD2 (6 bases). Looked up from germline, CDR1 is LGHNA and CDR2 is YSLEER. The CDR3 is 16 amino acids. The ends were cut back, 0 bases at V and 4 bases at J, with 12 bases in the middle. The CDR3 DNA reads as TGCGCCAGCAGCCAAGATACGGGAGTAGGCACCGGGGAGCTGTTTTTT. Its protein is CASSQDTGVGTGELFF.

This clone was observed at least ten times. This sequence joins TRBV7-9 and TRBJ1-2; tentatively, D is TRBD1 (6 bases). The V and J ends lost 5 bases and 4 bases respectively, with 11 bases between them. CDR3 length: 13 amino acids. The germline V gene has CDR1 SEHNR and CDR2 FQNEAQ (reference sequence). The CDR3 region has the DNA TGTGCCAGCAGCCTACAGGGAAGCTATGGCTACACCTTC. This codes for CASSLQGSYGYTF.

This clone was seen repeatedly, ten times or more. The V and J genes are TRBV19 and TRBJ2-2; no firm D call. V dropped 9 bases and J dropped 4 bases, with 6 bases sitting between them. CDR3 length: 11 residues. Germline-derived CDR1 and CDR2 are LNHDA and SQIVND (reference sequence). CDR3 sequence reads: CASMSTGELFF. CDR3 DNA sequence: TGTGCCAGCATGAGCACCGGGGAGCTGTTTTTT. The full variable domain, completed using reference TRBV19 and TRBJ2-2, is DGGITQSPKYLFRKEGQNVTLSCEQNLNHDAMYWYRQDPGQGLRLIYYSQIVNDFQKGDIAEGYSVSREKKESFPLTVTSAQKNPTAFYLCASMSTGELFFGEGSRLTVL.

This clone was counted many times. The genes are TRBV5-1 and TRBJ2-7, with D hard to call. This CDR3 is built from 13 residues. Germline CDR1 is SGHRS and CDR2 is YFSETQ. V was cut by 0 bases and J by 5 bases, with 9 bases left in between. Here the CDR3 DNA reads TGCGCCAGCAGCTTGGGGGCAGGAAACGAGCAGTACTTC. It codes for CASSLGAGNEQYF.

Many counts were recorded for this clone. The chain recombines TRBV5-4 with TRBJ2-1; 13 bases agree with TRBD2. Per germline, CDR1 SGHNT and CDR2 YYREEE (reference sequence). Trimming at V came to 3 bases and at J to 8 bases, leaving 5 bases not matched to a gene. This CDR3 contains 15 residues. The CDR3 spells CASSYGTSGTDEQFF. DNA for the CDR3: TGTGCCAGCAGCTACGGGACTAGCGGGACCGATGAGCAGTTCTTC.

In its sample, this clone was seen many times. The chain carries TRBV29-1 and TRBJ2-7; possibly TRBD1 for D (6 bases). Trimming removed 6 bases at V and 6 bases at J, with 12 bases between. The CDR3 totals 11 residues. CDR1 SQVTM and CDR2 ANQGSEA come from the germline V gene. CDR3 protein: CSVTGQGEQYF. CDR3 DNA sequence: TGCAGCGTCACAGGGCAGGGCGAGCAGTACTTC.

This clone was observed at least ten times. This sequence joins TRBV28 and TRBJ1-3; 10 nucleotides match TRBD1. Germline assignment: CDR1 MDHEN and CDR2 SYDVKM. The CDR3 has 15 amino acids. V lost 3 bases and J lost 3; bases outside the gene matches: 2. Here the CDR3 DNA reads TGTGCCAGCAGTTTCGACAGGGGGCTTGGAAACACCATATATTTT. This gives the protein CASSFDRGLGNTIYF.

This clone has a count of ten or more. V usage is TRBV27 and J usage is TRBJ2-7, with D tentatively TRBD2 (6 bases). The CDR3 runs 14 residues. V lost 6 bases to trimming and J lost 4 bases, with 16 bases between them. The germline V gene encodes CDR1 MNHEY and CDR2 SMNVEV (reference sequence). CDR3 coding DNA: TGTGCCAGCAGGCAAACGGGACTCCCTTACGAGCAGTACTTC. Translating gives CASRQTGLPYEQYF.

This clone has ten or more counts. The chain is built from TRBV9 and TRBJ2-1; D is perhaps TRBD2 (6 bases). Trimming left V 5 bases short and J 6 bases short, with 18 bases between. The CDR3 runs to 15 residues. Looked up from germline, CDR1 is SGDLS and CDR2 is YYNGEE. The CDR3 DNA is TGTGCCAGCAGTCAATCGGTGGGAGGAGGCAATGAGCAGTTCTTC. Protein: CASSQSVGGGNEQFF.

The table lists this clone with many counts. This rearrangement joins TRBV28 to TRBJ1-5; 9 positions agree with TRBD1. CDR3 length: 15 amino acids. V lost 4 bases, J lost 3 bases, and 4 bases stayed unmatched. Germline V gene lookup returns CDR1 MDHEN and CDR2 SYDVKM. The CDR3 loop reads CASSSGQGINQPQHF. CDR3 sequence (DNA): TGTGCCAGCAGTTCCGGACAGGGGATCAATCAGCCCCAGCATTTT.

This clone was seen at least ten times. V is TRBV7-3 and J is TRBJ2-5, with D possibly TRBD1 on 6 matching bases. The V end lost 1 base, the J end lost 3 bases, and 12 bases lay between the germline ends. The germline V gene has CDR1 SGHTA and CDR2 FQGTGA. The CDR3 is 15 residues long. CDR3 amino acids: CASSLSAGDEETQYF. CDR3 nucleotides: TGTGCCAGCAGCTTAAGTGCAGGGGACGAAGAGACCCAGTACTTC.

The sample holds many counts of this clone. V gene TRBV11-3 combines with J gene TRBJ2-1, with 8 bases lining up with TRBD2. The CDR3 runs to 15 residues. In germline, CDR1 is SGHNT, CDR2 YENEEA. With V trimmed by 3 bases and J by 6 bases, 7 bases remained unmatched. The CDR3, as DNA: TGTGCCAGCAGCTTCGGGGGACTAGTGGCCAATGAGCAGTTCTTC. It specifies CASSFGGLVANEQFF.

This clone was observed a handful of times. The rearrangement links TRBV28 to TRBJ2-5; 10 bases are shared with TRBD2. The J call is uncertain, as TRBJ2-7 better fits the DNA end. This CDR3 has 14 residues. Germline V gene sequence: CDR1 MDHEN, CDR2 SYDVKM. CDR3 loop: CASSLSGRVYEQYF. CDR3 bases: TGTGCCAGCAGTTTAAGCGGGAGGGTCTACGAGCAGTACTTC.

This clone appeared a few times. The V gene is TRBV6-6, the J gene TRBJ1-6; 7 bases are a match to TRBD1. The V gene's germline CDR1 is MNHNY and CDR2 SVGAGI (reference sequence). This CDR3 region has 13 residues. The V gene end was trimmed by 6 bases and the J gene end by 7 bases; junction bases not matched to a gene: 3. Written as DNA, the CDR3 is TGTGCCAGCAGAGACAGGGTCAATTCACCCCTCCACTTT. It yields the protein CASRDRVNSPLHF.

This clone has a count of ten or more. V is TRBV30 and J is TRBJ1-4; D is possibly TRBD1 (5 bases). The V end was cut by 2 bases, the J end by 10 bases, with 14 bases between. This CDR3 region has 13 residues. Germline values: CDR1 GTSNPN, CDR2 SVGIG (reference sequence). The CDR3 DNA reads as TGTGCCTGGAGTAGTACGATCAGGGCAAAACTGTTTTTT. Protein product: CAWSSTIRAKLFF.

This clone was seen ten or more times. This chain connects TRBV5-8 to TRBJ2-7; 11 bases align to TRBD2. Germline CDR1 reads SGHTS; CDR2 reads YDEGEE. V gave up 1 base and J gave up 5 bases; unmatched junction bases: 5. The CDR3 covers 15 residues. In nucleotides, the CDR3 is TGTGCCAGCAGCTTGCTAGCGGGAGGATTGCACGAGCAGTACTTC. Encoded protein: CASSLLAGGLHEQYF.

This clone was counted ten times or more. The chain joins TRBV19 to TRBJ2-3; D is uncertain. Germline V gene data show CDR1 as LNHDA and CDR2 as SQIVND (reference sequence). CDR3 length equals 17 residues. The V gene lost 5 bases and the J gene lost 7 bases, with 25 bases spanning the gap. The CDR3 bases are TGTGCCAGTAGTTACATATCCCCTACGGGTGACGCTCATACGCAGTATTTT. Its protein is CASSYISPTGDAHTQYF.

The CDR3 bases are TGTGCCAGCAGTTCCAGCGGGAATGAGCAGTTCTTC. The encoded protein is CASSSSGNEQFF. V usage is TRBV6-1 and J usage is TRBJ2-1; D perhaps matches TRBD2 (6 bases). The V and J ends lost 5 bases and 7 bases respectively, with 9 bases between them. This CDR3 is built from 12 residues. Germline V CDR1 and CDR2: MNHNS, SASEGT.

In its sample, this clone was seen many times. V and J are TRBV11-2 and TRBJ2-1, with D possibly being TRBD2 (5 bases). V lost 0 bases, J lost 12 bases, and 12 bases lay in between. This CDR3 is 13 amino acids long. Germline lookup yields CDR1 SGHAT and CDR2 FQNNGV. CDR3 DNA sequence: TGTGCCAGCAGCTTAGATGTGCGGGTAGGGCAGTTCTTC. It specifies CASSLDVRVGQFF.

This clone came up a few times. The CDR3, as DNA: TGTGCCAGCAGTTTAGAGGACTCTAGCACAGATACGCAGTATTTT. Its translation: CASSLEDSSTDTQYF. The gene calls are TRBV28 and TRBJ2-3; perhaps TRBD2 as D (5 bases). CDR1 and CDR2 from the germline V gene are MDHEN and SYDVKM. There are 15 residues in the CDR3. V was pared by 2 bases and J by 0 bases, with 9 bases between.

In this sample, this clone turned up many times. The genes are TRBV9 and TRBJ1-2; D unresolved. V gave up 3 bases and J gave up 0 bases, with 9 bases separating them. This CDR3 comprises 14 residues. In germline, CDR1 is SGDLS, CDR2 YYNGEE. The CDR3 protein is CASSASGTNYGYTF. In DNA, the CDR3 is TGTGCCAGCAGCGCGAGCGGAACTAACTATGGCTACACCTTC.

This clone has a count of ten or more. The chain links TRBV18 to TRBJ2-1, with a possible D match to TRBD2 (5 bases). Trimming shortened V by 6 bases and J by 3 bases, and 12 bases separated the two germline ends. The CDR3 is made up of 14 amino acids. Germline V gives CDR1 KGHSH, CDR2 LQKENI. Here the CDR3 DNA reads TGTGCCAGCTCTCCGGAGCGGATCTACAATGAGCAGTTCTTC. This translates into CASSPERIYNEQFF.

There are many counts of this clone. The rearrangement uses TRBV11-2 and TRBJ2-6; TRBD1 is a possible D gene (5 bases). Germline V gives CDR1 SGHAT, CDR2 FQNNGV. The CDR3 is 18 amino acids. V dropped 1 base and J dropped 2 bases, with 15 bases sitting between them. The CDR3 here is CASSLVGQGAAGANVLTF. CDR3 DNA: TGTGCCAGCAGCTTAGTCGGTCAGGGCGCCGCTGGGGCCAACGTCCTGACTTTC. The full variable domain, in which reference TRBV11-2 and TRBJ2-6 provide the parts outside the CDR3, is EAGVAQSPRYKIIEKRQSVAFWCNPISGHATLYWYQQILGQGPKLLIQFQNNGVVDDSQLPKDRFSAERLKGVDSTLKIQPAKLEDSAVYLCASSLVGQGAAGANVLTFGAGSRLTVL.